Sequencing of this T cell receptor beta chain was carried out in a study of T cells after yellow fever vaccination. Study results and caveats: A faster peak, day 5 versus 15, was reached by the weaker secondary response.

CDR1 and CDR2 (germline): SGHDT, YYEEEE. This CDR3 has 14 amino acids. Losses at the gene ends were 2 bases for V and 4 bases for J; bases not matched to a gene: 5. From the 5' RACE reads, TCRdb called clonotypes with MiXCR, one entry per CDR3 protein. In the table there are about 75,000 distinct CDR3 sequences, around 7.7% of which are singletons. In its sample, this clonotype was seen many times. What it recognizes is unknown. Material: CD8+ T cells sorted from PBMCs, obtained roughly 10 days after the first yellow fever vaccination. The sequence derives from a man between 18 and 35 years old who received the YFV17D yellow fever vaccine. V is TRBV5-6 and J is TRBJ1-1, with 7 positions matching TRBD1. For the CDR3, the DNA is TGTGCCAGCAGCTTTAGAACAGGGGTCACTGAAGCTTTCTTT. Its protein product is CASSFRTGVTEAFF. The variable domain in full, with the rest retrieved from reference TRBV5-6 and TRBJ1-1, is DAGVTQSPTHLIKTRGQQVTLRCSPKSGHDTVSWYQQALGQGPQFIFQYYEEEERQRGNFPDRFSGHQFPNYSSELNVNALLLGDSALYLCASSFRTGVTEAFFGQGTRLTVV.